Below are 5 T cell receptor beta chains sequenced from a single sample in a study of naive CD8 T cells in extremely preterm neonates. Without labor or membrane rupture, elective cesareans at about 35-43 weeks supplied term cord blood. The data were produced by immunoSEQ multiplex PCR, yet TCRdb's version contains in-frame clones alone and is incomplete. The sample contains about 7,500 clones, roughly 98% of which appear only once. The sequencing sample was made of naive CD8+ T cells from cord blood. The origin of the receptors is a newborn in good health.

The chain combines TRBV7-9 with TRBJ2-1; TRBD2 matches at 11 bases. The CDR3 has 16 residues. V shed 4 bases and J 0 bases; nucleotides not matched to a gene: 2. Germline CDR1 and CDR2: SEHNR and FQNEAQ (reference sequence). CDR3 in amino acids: CASSSTSGSSYNEQFF. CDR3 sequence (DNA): TGTGCCAGCAGCTCAACTAGCGGGAGCTCCTACAATGAGCAGTTCTTC.

In DNA, the CDR3 is TGTGCCAGCAGTTTATCGACGGGGTACGAGCAGTACTTC. This codes for CASSLSTGYEQYF. The genes are TRBV27 and TRBJ2-7; possibly TRBD2 for D (5 bases). Germline-derived CDR1 and CDR2 are MNHEY and SMNVEV (reference sequence). Trimming left V 0 bases short and J 4 bases short, with 7 bases between. The CDR3 length is 13 residues.

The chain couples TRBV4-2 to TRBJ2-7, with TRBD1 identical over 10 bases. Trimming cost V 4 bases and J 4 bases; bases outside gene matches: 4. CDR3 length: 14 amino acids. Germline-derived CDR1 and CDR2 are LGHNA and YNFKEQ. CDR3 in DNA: TGTGCCAGCAGCCTGACAGGGGGCGTGTACGAGCAGTACTTC. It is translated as CASSLTGGVYEQYF.

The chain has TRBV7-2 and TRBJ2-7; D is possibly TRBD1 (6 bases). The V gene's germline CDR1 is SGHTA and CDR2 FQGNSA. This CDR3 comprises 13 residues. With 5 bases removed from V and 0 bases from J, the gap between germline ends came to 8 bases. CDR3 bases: TGTGCCAGCAGCCCGGACAGCTCCTACGAGCAGTACTTC. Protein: CASSPDSSYEQYF.

CDR3 in amino acids: CASSFPGTGAGNTIYF. The CDR3, as DNA: TGTGCCAGCAGCTTCCCCGGGACAGGGGCAGGAAACACCATATATTTT. This chain joins TRBV5-6 and TRBJ1-3; TRBD1 agrees at 10 bases. From germline, CDR1 is SGHDT and CDR2 YYEEEE. The CDR3 extends over 16 amino acids. Trimming took 2 bases from V and 4 from J; bases not matched to a gene: 6.